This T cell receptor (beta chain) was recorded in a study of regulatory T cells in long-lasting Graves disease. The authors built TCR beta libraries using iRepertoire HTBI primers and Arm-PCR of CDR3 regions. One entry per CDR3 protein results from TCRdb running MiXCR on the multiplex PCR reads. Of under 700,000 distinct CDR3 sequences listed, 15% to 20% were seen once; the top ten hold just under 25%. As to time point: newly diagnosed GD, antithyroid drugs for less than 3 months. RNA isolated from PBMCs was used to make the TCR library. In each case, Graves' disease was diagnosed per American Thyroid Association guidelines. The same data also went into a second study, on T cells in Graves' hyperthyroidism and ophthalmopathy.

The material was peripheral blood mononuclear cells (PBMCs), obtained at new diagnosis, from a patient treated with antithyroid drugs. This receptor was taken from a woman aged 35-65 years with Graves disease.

CDR3 nucleotide sequence: TGTGCCAGCAGTTTATCCGGACAGGGGCAAGAGACCCAGTACTTC. Its translation: CASSLSGQGQETQYF. The chain employs TRBV12-3 or TRBV12-4 and TRBJ2-5; the match to TRBD1 covers 9 bases. The junction had 3 bases not matched to a gene; V was cut back by 2 bases and J by 2 bases. This CDR3 region has 15 residues.